Below are 11 T cell receptor beta chains sequenced from a single sample in a study of blood T cells in healthy people across ages. A J-beta primer mix and a sample-barcoded 5' primer were used in a second PCR of roughly 7 to 12 cycles. TCRdb re-derived calls from the 5' RACE reads in MiXCR, one entry per CDR3 protein. Of roughly 1,700,000 distinct CDR3 sequences in the sample, roughly 28% were seen once. Source material: blood. The receptor set was obtained from a woman in her 30s in good health.

CDR3 amino acids: CASSLQSVAKNIQYF. The CDR3, as DNA: TGTGCCAGCAGCTTGCAGTCGGTAGCCAAAAACATTCAGTACTTC. This chain links TRBV7-2 with TRBJ2-4; D gene ambiguous. V gave up 3 bases and J gave up 0 bases, with 9 bases separating them. The CDR3 extends over 15 amino acids. Looked up from germline, CDR1 is SGHTA and CDR2 is FQGNSA. The whole variable domain, remainder taken from reference TRBV7-2 and TRBJ2-4, is GAGVSQSPSNKVTEKGKDVELRCDPISGHTALYWYRQSLGQGLEFLIYFQGNSAPDKSGLPSDRFSAERTGGSVSTLTIQRTQQEDSAVYLCASSLQSVAKNIQYFGAGTRLSVL.

A few counts support this clonotype. The rearrangement links TRBV4-3 to TRBJ2-2, with a possible D match to TRBD2 (7 bases). CDR1 LGHNA and CDR2 YSLEER come from the germline V gene. This CDR3 region has 18 residues. Trimming took 0 bases from V and 1 from J, leaving 15 bases between them. The CDR3 sequence: CASSQDRGGDGNTGELFF. The CDR3 bases are TGCGCCAGCAGCCAAGACCGAGGGGGGGACGGGAACACCGGGGAGCTGTTTTTT.

This clonotype was recorded a few times. The chain uses TRBV14 and TRBJ2-5, with TRBD2 matching 12 bases. The CDR3 consists of 18 residues. The germline V gene encodes CDR1 SGHDN and CDR2 FVKESK. J gave up 2 bases and V 1 base, and 8 bases lay outside the gene matches. CDR3 in DNA: TGTGCCAGCAGCCAAGGTGTACTAGCGGGAGGTGTACAAGAGACCCAGTACTTC. Residues: CASSQGVLAGGVQETQYF.

In regard to this clonotype: This may stem from a read error, because a much larger clone lies one nucleotide away. V usage is TRBV29-1 and J usage is TRBJ2-6; D not certain. Germline loops: CDR1 SQVTM, CDR2 ANQGSEA. CDR3 length equals 14 residues. CDR3 sequence: CNVERASGANVLTF. CDR3 in DNA: TGCAACGTTGAAAGGGCCTCTGGGGCCAACGTCCTGACTTTC. Looking up the rest from reference TRBV29-1 and TRBJ2-6 gives the full variable domain: SAVISQKPSRDICQRGTSLTIQCQVDSQVTMMFWYRQQPGQSLTLIATANQGSEATYESGFVIDKFPISRPNLTFSTLTVSNMSPEDSSIYLCNVERASGANVLTFGAGSRLTVL.

This clonotype was counted between two and nine times. The chain uses TRBV5-5 and TRBJ2-7, with no clear D. This CDR3 is 13 amino acids long. The germline V gene has CDR1 SGHKS and CDR2 YYEKEE (reference sequence). The germline V and J ends were trimmed by 2 bases and 6 bases, with 12 bases remaining between them. In nucleotides, the CDR3 is TGTGCCAGCAGCTTCTCGGACGCAGGCGAGCAGTACTTC. Translation: CASSFSDAGEQYF.

DNA for the CDR3: TGTGCCAGCAGCCAAGATGGGGCGCCTGAAGCTTTCTTT. It specifies CASSQDGAPEAFF. V and J are TRBV14 and TRBJ1-1; TRBD1 might be the D (5 bases). Trimming cost V 0 bases and J 6 bases, with 8 bases left between them. The CDR3 runs 13 residues. CDR1 is SGHDN, CDR2 FVKESK, per germline.

The genes are TRBV9 and TRBJ1-1; the D gene is possibly TRBD1 (5 bases). V gave up 2 bases and J gave up 0 bases, with 14 bases separating them. CDR1 is SGDLS and CDR2 is YYNGEE in the germline V gene. There are 16 residues in the CDR3. CDR3 loop: CASSVNFQGVNTEAFF. The CDR3 nucleotides read TGTGCCAGCAGCGTGAATTTCCAGGGCGTGAACACTGAAGCTTTCTTT.

The chain has TRBV5-6 and TRBJ1-4; TRBD1 might be the D (5 bases). Germline V gene lookup returns CDR1 SGHDT and CDR2 YYEEEE. This CDR3 contains 15 residues. V lost 4 bases and J 7 bases, leaving 17 bases between the germline ends. CDR3 residues: CASSQWGLNLEKLFF. In nucleotides, the CDR3 is TGTGCCAGCAGCCAGTGGGGACTAAATCTTGAAAAACTGTTTTTT.

This clonotype was counted ten times or more. The chain is built from TRBV12-3 or TRBV12-4 and TRBJ1-2; tentatively, D is TRBD1 (6 bases). Trimming cost V 6 bases and J 10 bases, with 21 bases left between them. CDR3 length: 14 residues. The CDR3 sequence is CASRPGQSYGYYTF. Written as DNA, the CDR3 is TGTGCCAGCAGACCCGGACAGAGCTATGGCTACTACACCTTC.

This clonotype was found a few times. The junction differs from germline at one of its ends, possibly a read error. The genes are TRBV5-5 and TRBJ2-7, with D possibly matching TRBD1 (6 bases). Germline CDR1 is SGHKS and CDR2 is YYEKEE (reference sequence). The CDR3 totals 14 residues. This CDR3 reads CTSSSSYRDYEQYF. DNA of the CDR3: TGTACCAGCAGCAGTAGCTACAGGGATTACGAGCAGTACTTC.

The chain is built from TRBV12-3 or TRBV12-4 and TRBJ2-2; no clear D. Trimming pared 7 bases from V and 3 bases from J, leaving 21 bases between. The CDR3 runs to 17 residues. CDR3 in amino acids: CASTLSSGGGYTGELFF. The CDR3 DNA follows: TGTGCCAGCACGCTAAGCTCGGGTGGTGGTTACACCGGGGAGCTGTTTTTT.